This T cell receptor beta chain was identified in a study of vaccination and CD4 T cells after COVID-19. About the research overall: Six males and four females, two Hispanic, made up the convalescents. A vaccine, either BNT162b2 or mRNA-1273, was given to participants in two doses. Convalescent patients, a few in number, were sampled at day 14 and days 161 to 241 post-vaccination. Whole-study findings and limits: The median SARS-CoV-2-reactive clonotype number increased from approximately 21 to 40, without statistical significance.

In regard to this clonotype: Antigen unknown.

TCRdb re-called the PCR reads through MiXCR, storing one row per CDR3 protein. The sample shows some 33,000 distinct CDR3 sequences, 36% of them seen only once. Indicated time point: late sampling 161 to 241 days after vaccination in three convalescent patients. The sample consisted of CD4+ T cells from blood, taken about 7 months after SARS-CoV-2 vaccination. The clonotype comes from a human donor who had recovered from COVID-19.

DNA for the CDR3: TGTGCCAGCAGTTACAAGGGCTCTGGGGCCAACGTCCTGACTTTC. As protein: CASSYKGSGANVLTF. The rearrangement uses TRBV6-2 or TRBV6-3 and TRBJ2-6, with unresolved D. The CDR3 length is 15 residues. Germline CDR1 and CDR2: MNHEY and SVGEGT. Trimming left V 2 bases short and J 0 bases short, with 5 bases between.